The next 15 T cell receptor beta chains were all read from a single sample in a study of blood T cell repertoires in COVID-19. Only in-frame clones appear in the TCRdb table, and some are missing; sequencing was by immunoSEQ multiplex PCR. Here the sample spans approximately 250,000 clones, roughly 85% being singletons. Sequenced sample: peripheral blood. The source of these receptors is a man in his fifties or sixties who had recovered from COVID-19.

The gene calls are TRBV27 and TRBJ2-6; 7 positions agree with TRBD2. Germline loops: CDR1 MNHEY, CDR2 SMNVEV (reference sequence). This CDR3 is 17 amino acids long. V trimming: 2 bases; J trimming: 3 bases; junction bases outside the gene matches: 7. The CDR3 protein is CASSLRGSRGGANVLTF. CDR3 nucleotide sequence: TGTGCCAGCAGTTTACGCGGGAGCCGAGGTGGGGCCAACGTCCTGACTTTC.

V usage is TRBV12-5 and J usage is TRBJ2-7; D is ambiguous. V was shortened by 0 bases and J by 7 bases, with 7 bases between the two germline ends. From germline, CDR1 is LGHNT and CDR2 FRNRAP. The CDR3 has 12 residues. CDR3 nucleotide sequence: TGTGCTAGTGGTTTGGTATTGCGAGAGCAGTACTTC. It encodes CASGLVLREQYF.

The chain is built from TRBV2 and TRBJ1-2, with a weak D call TRBD1 (6 bases). Trimming pared 8 bases from V and 7 bases from J, leaving 14 bases between. The CDR3 loop spans 12 amino acids. Germline V CDR1 and CDR2: SNHLY, FYNNEI. For the CDR3, the DNA is TGTGCCAGCCGACAGGTCCAGGTTGGCTACACCTTC. This sequence encodes CASRQVQVGYTF.

The CDR3 DNA reads as TGTGCCAGCAGTGAATTAGCGGGGGGGATCAATGAGCAGTTCTTC. Protein sequence: CASSELAGGINEQFF. The chain links TRBV2 to TRBJ2-1; 11 nucleotides agree with TRBD2. The CDR3 is made up of 15 amino acids. Germline V lookup: CDR1 SNHLY, CDR2 FYNNEI. J was trimmed by 6 bases and V by 2 bases; bases with no gene match: 3.

The rearrangement links TRBV2 to TRBJ1-1; TRBD1 agrees at 8 bases. V shed 7 bases and J 4 bases; nucleotides not matched to a gene: 8. CDR1 is SNHLY, CDR2 FYNNEI, per germline. CDR3 length equals 14 residues. The CDR3 sequence: CASTIGQGRTEAFF. In nucleotides, the CDR3 is TGTGCCAGCACTATAGGACAGGGTCGCACTGAAGCTTTCTTT.

The V and J genes are TRBV4-1 and TRBJ1-3; the D gene is possibly TRBD1 (6 bases). CDR3 length: 18 residues. The germline V gene encodes CDR1 MGHRA and CDR2 YSYEKL. V was clipped by 3 bases and J by 0 bases, with 18 bases between them. This CDR3 reads CASSHSRDTGTSGNTIYF. The CDR3 DNA reads TGCGCCAGCAGCCACAGTAGGGACACGGGAACCTCTGGAAACACCATATATTTT.

The chain combines TRBV7-8 with TRBJ2-2, with TRBD2 matching 10 bases. Germline V lookup: CDR1 SGHVS, CDR2 FQNEAQ. This CDR3 contains 16 residues. Losses at the gene ends were 5 bases for V and 1 base for J; bases not matched to a gene: 4. The DNA of the CDR3 is TGTGCCAGCAGCCCAAGGACTAGCGGGAACACCGGGGAGCTGTTTTTT. Its translation: CASSPRTSGNTGELFF.

The V and J genes are TRBV10-3 and TRBJ1-2; D call uncertain. CDR3 length equals 14 residues. Germline V gene data show CDR1 as ENHRY and CDR2 as SYGVKD. The ends were cut back, 0 bases at V and 4 bases at J, with 9 bases in the middle. The CDR3 DNA reads as TGTGCCATCAGTGAGTCGAAACAGAGCTATGGCTACACCTTC. Protein product: CAISESKQSYGYTF.

CDR3 sequence reads: CASRAASGGTYEQYF. In DNA form, the CDR3 reads TGCGCCAGCAGAGCGGCCAGCGGGGGGACCTACGAGCAGTACTTC. This chain connects TRBV4-1 to TRBJ2-7; 9 bases are shared with TRBD2. The V gene end was trimmed by 6 bases and the J gene end by 2 bases; junction bases not matched to a gene: 8. Looked up from germline, CDR1 is MGHRA and CDR2 is YSYEKL. The CDR3 has 15 residues.

Worth noting for this clone: A junction end diverges from the germline sequence, so it may reflect a read error. The V gene is TRBV5-1, the J gene TRBJ2-1; D is possibly TRBD1 (6 bases). Germline loops: CDR1 SGHRS, CDR2 YFSETQ. The CDR3 has 11 amino acids. The CDR3 coding sequence is TGCGCCAGCAGCATAGATGGACAGCACCTCTTC. Its protein product is CASSIDGQHLF.

The rearrangement joins TRBV2 to TRBJ1-6; D uncertain. V was pared by 6 bases and J by 0 bases, with 15 bases between. CDR1 is SNHLY and CDR2 is FYNNEI in the germline V gene. CDR3 size: 17 residues. CDR3 DNA: TGTGCCAGCAGGCCCACCGTTCCCAGCTCCTATAATTCACCCCTCCACTTT. Protein product: CASRPTVPSSYNSPLHF.

The chain has TRBV7-3 and TRBJ1-2, with 8 bases identical to TRBD1. This CDR3 spans 17 amino acids. Trimming removed 1 base from V and 0 bases from J; junction bases left unmatched: 7. Germline V lookup: CDR1 SGHTA, CDR2 FQGTGA. DNA of the CDR3: TGTGCCAGCAGCTTAATAGGGGGGACAGGATCTAACTATGGCTACACCTTC. As protein: CASSLIGGTGSNYGYTF.

The chain couples TRBV28 to TRBJ2-7, with TRBD2 as a possible D gene (5 bases). CDR3 size: 13 residues. Germline V gene data show CDR1 as MDHEN and CDR2 as SYDVKM. The ends were cut back, 3 bases at V and 1 base at J, with 7 bases in the middle. CDR3 region: CASSFGGSYEQYF. The CDR3 region has the DNA TGTGCCAGCAGTTTCGGCGGGTCCTACGAGCAGTACTTC.

The CDR3 nucleotides read TGTGCCAGCAGTGAACAGTCGCAACTAAACGGTGAAAAACTGTTTTTT. Protein sequence: CASSEQSQLNGEKLFF. The chain is built from TRBV6-1 and TRBJ1-4, with unresolved D. V gave up 2 bases and J gave up 7 bases, with 17 bases separating them. The CDR3 extends over 16 amino acids. CDR1 is MNHNS, CDR2 SASEGT, per germline.

The chain recombines TRBV11-3 with TRBJ2-3; D possibly corresponds to TRBD2 (6 bases). The length of the CDR3 is 16 residues. Per germline, CDR1 SGHNT and CDR2 YENEEA. V was clipped by 1 base and J by 2 bases, with 13 bases between them. CDR3 bases: TGTGCCAGCAGCTTAGGGGGGGATACTCCCACAGATACGCAGTATTTT. Residues: CASSLGGDTPTDTQYF.